A single sample gave rise to the 9 T cell receptor beta chains below, sequenced in a study of T cell responses to AZD1222 COVID-19 vaccine. Profiling relied on immunoSEQ multiplex PCR, and the TCRdb table lists in-frame clones only, not all of them. The table includes about 120,000 clones, roughly nine tenths detected once. Specimen: peripheral blood, collected on day 0 of AZD1222 vaccination. All receptors come from an adult in good health.

This rearrangement joins TRBV28 to TRBJ1-2, with a possible D match to TRBD1 (6 bases). The V gene lost 4 bases and the J gene lost 6 bases, with 21 bases spanning the gap. The CDR3 extends over 16 amino acids. Germline values: CDR1 MDHEN, CDR2 SYDVKM. This CDR3 is CASSSRLGTFADGYTF. The DNA of the CDR3 is TGTGCCAGCAGTTCCAGGCTCGGGACATTTGCGGATGGCTACACCTTC.

The count of this clone is one. The rearrangement uses TRBV7-2 and TRBJ1-5; weak D call: TRBD1 (5 bases). V lost 1 base and J 4 bases, leaving 11 bases between the germline ends. The CDR3 runs to 15 residues. Germline V gene sequence: CDR1 SGHTA, CDR2 FQGNSA. The CDR3 nucleotides read TGTGCCAGCAGCTTAGAGGGGTGGGGGAATCAGCCCCAGCATTTT. Translated: CASSLEGWGNQPQHF. Looking up the rest from reference TRBV7-2 and TRBJ1-5 gives the full variable domain: GAGVSQSPSNKVTEKGKDVELRCDPISGHTALYWYRQSLGQGLEFLIYFQGNSAPDKSGLPSDRFSAERTGGSVSTLTIQRTQQEDSAVYLCASSLEGWGNQPQHFGDGTRLSIL.

V gene TRBV6-2 or TRBV6-3 combines with J gene TRBJ2-5, with 12 bases aligning to TRBD2. The CDR3 contains 17 residues. Germline trimming cut 3 bases from V and 4 bases from J; bases unmatched to any gene: 9. The V gene's germline CDR1 is MNHEY and CDR2 SVGEGT. As DNA, the CDR3 is TGTGCCAGCAGTTATCCGCCCCCGGGACTAGCGGGAGAGACCCAGTACTTC. Translated: CASSYPPPGLAGETQYF.

The chain links TRBV27 to TRBJ1-2; 11 nucleotides agree with TRBD1. V dropped 10 bases and J dropped 8; count of bases not matched to a gene: 6. Germline CDR1 reads MNHEY; CDR2 reads SMNVEV (reference sequence). The CDR3 loop spans 12 amino acids. CDR3 protein: CATPDRGLGYTF. CDR3 nucleotides: TGTGCCACCCCGGACAGGGGGCTCGGCTACACCTTC.

V and J are TRBV11-2 and TRBJ1-2; 9 bases align to TRBD1. Germline V lookup: CDR1 SGHAT, CDR2 FQNNGV. The junction had 6 bases not matched to a gene; V was cut back by 5 bases and J by 5 bases. The CDR3 loop spans 14 amino acids. The CDR3 spells CASSPTGGGYGYTF. Here the CDR3 DNA reads TGTGCCAGCAGCCCGACAGGGGGTGGGTATGGCTACACCTTC. Filled out from reference TRBV11-2 and TRBJ1-2, the complete variable domain reads EAGVAQSPRYKIIEKRQSVAFWCNPISGHATLYWYQQILGQGPKLLIQFQNNGVVDDSQLPKDRFSAERLKGVDSTLKIQPAKLEDSAVYLCASSPTGGGYGYTFGSGTRLTVV.

For this clone: Other nucleotide sequences from this sample produce the same CDR3. V is TRBV5-6 and J is TRBJ2-7; D uncertain. Germline CDR1 reads SGHDT; CDR2 reads YYEEEE. V gave up 0 bases and J gave up 4 bases, with 5 bases separating them. The CDR3 is made up of 12 amino acids. This CDR3 is CASSLGTYEQYF. The CDR3 DNA reads as TGTGCCAGCAGCTTGGGTACGTACGAGCAGTACTTC.

This clone was seen a handful of times. V gene TRBV2 combines with J gene TRBJ1-2; 8 bases fit TRBD1. V trimming: 7 bases; J trimming: 4 bases; junction bases outside the gene matches: 8. CDR1 and CDR2 (germline): SNHLY, FYNNEI. The CDR3 has 14 amino acids. CDR3: CASTADRVGYGYTF. The CDR3, as DNA: TGTGCCAGCACCGCGGACAGGGTGGGCTATGGCTACACCTTC.

The V call is TRBV19, the J call TRBJ2-3; 7 nucleotides line up with TRBD2. The CDR3 has 17 residues. V was pared by 8 bases and J by 2 bases, with 16 bases of the junction left unmatched. CDR1 and CDR2 (germline): LNHDA, SQIVND (reference sequence). This chain's CDR3 is CASSSSHAAGSTDTQYF. The DNA of the CDR3 is TGTGCCAGTTCTTCCTCCCACGCAGCGGGGTCCACAGATACGCAGTATTTT.

The genes are TRBV5-6 and TRBJ1-2, with TRBD1 identical over 7 bases. This CDR3 is built from 16 residues. The V segment lost 0 bases and the J segment 8 bases; nucleotides outside the gene matches: 13. Germline CDR1 SGHDT, CDR2 YYEEEE. As DNA, the CDR3 is TGTGCCAGCAGCTTGGACTCCCTGAGGGGGCGCGAGGGCTACACCTTC. Translation: CASSLDSLRGREGYTF.